Below, 19 T cell receptor beta chains from the same sample are listed, as sequenced in a study of human thymus T cells. The protocol was immunoSEQ multiplex PCR, while the TCRdb copy is restricted to in-frame clones and leaves out a portion. The sample includes around 70,000 clones, 90% to 95% of them seen just once. Thymus was obtained from resections taken during corrective heart surgery. Source material: thymus tissue. The origin of the receptors is a girl under three years old with a congenital heart defect but otherwise immunologically healthy.

This sequence joins TRBV19 and TRBJ2-3; the match to TRBD2 covers 9 bases. The CDR3 contains 17 residues. V trimming: 3 bases; J trimming: 2 bases; junction bases outside the gene matches: 9. Germline assignment: CDR1 LNHDA and CDR2 SQIVND (reference sequence). CDR3 sequence reads: CASSIPSSGIFTDTQYF. DNA for the CDR3: TGTGCCAGTAGTATCCCGTCTAGCGGGATCTTCACAGATACGCAGTATTTT.

J is TRBJ2-1 and V is TRBV5-1; 10 nucleotides agree with TRBD2. Germline CDR1 and CDR2: SGHRS and YFSETQ. The V gene end was trimmed by 7 bases and the J gene end by 4 bases; junction bases not matched to a gene: 26. The CDR3 loop spans 21 amino acids. The CDR3 DNA sequence: TGCGCCAGCCAACTCCATAAGACTAGCGGGTCCGGAGGGGCAATATACAATGAGCAGTTCTTC. Protein: CASQLHKTSGSGGAIYNEQFF.

The CDR3 loop reads CSVDSGGGPQETQYF. DNA for the CDR3: TGCAGCGTGGACTCTGGAGGGGGGCCCCAAGAGACCCAGTACTTC. The chain recombines TRBV29-1 with TRBJ2-5; TRBD1 or TRBD2 may be the D gene (6 bases each). The length of the CDR3 is 15 residues. With 6 bases removed from V and 1 base from J, the gap between germline ends came to 18 bases. In germline, CDR1 is SQVTM, CDR2 ANQGSEA. The full variable domain, in which reference TRBV29-1 and TRBJ2-5 provide the parts outside the CDR3, is SAVISQKPSRDICQRGTSLTIQCQVDSQVTMMFWYRQQPGQSLTLIATANQGSEATYESGFVIDKFPISRPNLTFSTLTVSNMSPEDSSIYLCSVDSGGGPQETQYFGPGTRLLVL.

Notes on this clone: The same CDR3 can be traced to other DNA sequences in this sample. The rearrangement uses TRBV27 and TRBJ2-7; D ambiguous. The CDR3 spans 15 residues. The V end lost 8 bases, the J end lost 2 bases, and 19 bases lay between the germline ends. Per germline, CDR1 MNHEY and CDR2 SMNVEV (reference sequence). In DNA form, the CDR3 reads TGTGCCAGCCGGCTACAGAGCCTTCAGCCCTACGAGCAGTACTTC. It is translated as CASRLQSLQPYEQYF.

This clone was observed once. The chain has TRBV28 and TRBJ1-1, with D possibly matching TRBD1 (5 bases). Trimming left V 3 bases short and J 2 bases short, with 16 bases between. CDR1 and CDR2 (germline): MDHEN, SYDVKM. The CDR3 has 16 residues. The CDR3 bases are TGTGCCAGCAGTTTTCGGCAGGGTGAGGGTAACACTGAAGCTTTCTTT. Protein: CASSFRQGEGNTEAFF.

The chain couples TRBV11-1 to TRBJ2-2; TRBD2 might be the D (5 bases). The ends were cut back, 0 bases at V and 6 bases at J, with 5 bases in the middle. The CDR3 is made up of 13 amino acids. CDR1 SGHAT and CDR2 FQDESV come from the germline V gene (reference sequence). This CDR3 reads CASSLAEAGELFF. CDR3 bases: TGTGCCAGCAGCTTAGCGGAGGCCGGGGAGCTGTTTTTT. The full variable domain, in which reference TRBV11-1 and TRBJ2-2 provide the parts outside the CDR3, is EAEVAQSPRYKITEKSQAVAFWCDPISGHATLYWYRQILGQGPELLVQFQDESVVDDSQLPKDRFSAERLKGVDSTLKIQPAELGDSAMYLCASSLAEAGELFFGEGSRLTVL.

The chain has TRBV4-1 and TRBJ1-2; possibly TRBD1 for D (5 bases). Trimming stripped 1 base from V and 8 bases from J, with 14 bases between. CDR1 is MGHRA, CDR2 YSYEKL, per germline. CDR3 length: 14 amino acids. This CDR3 is CASSQGDLHQGYTF. CDR3 coding DNA: TGCGCCAGCAGCCAAGGGGACTTGCATCAGGGCTACACCTTC.

The chain joins TRBV5-6 to TRBJ2-2; the D gene is possibly TRBD2 (6 bases). Germline V gives CDR1 SGHDT, CDR2 YYEEEE. This CDR3 has 16 residues. Trimming left V 6 bases short and J 4 bases short, with 19 bases between. The CDR3 DNA is TGTGCCAGCATCGACTTGGGGCGGGAAACCACCGGGGAGCTGTTTTTT. It is translated as CASIDLGRETTGELFF.

This rearrangement joins TRBV21-1 to TRBJ1-1. TRBV21-1 is designated a pseudogene. The CDR3 has 12 residues. The CDR3 DNA reads as TGTGCCTTAACGGCTGCGAACACTGAAGCTTTCTTT. Its translation: CALTAANTEAFF.

The rearrangement links TRBV28 to TRBJ2-1; a possible D gene is TRBD2 (5 bases). Germline V gene data show CDR1 as MDHEN and CDR2 as SYDVKM. This CDR3 contains 14 residues. Trimming shortened V by 6 bases and J by 8 bases, and 17 bases separated the two germline ends. As DNA, the CDR3 is TGTGCCAGCAGGGTCGTGGGAGCCCAGGATGAGCAGTTCTTC. Protein: CASRVVGAQDEQFF.

The rearrangement uses TRBV7-2 and TRBJ1-2; D unresolved. The germline V gene has CDR1 SGHTA and CDR2 FQGNSA. CDR3 length equals 14 residues. V was pared by 1 base and J by 7 bases, with 13 bases between. The chain's CDR3 is CASSLGPYSGGYTF. The CDR3 coding sequence is TGTGCCAGCAGCTTAGGCCCATACTCCGGTGGCTACACCTTC.

The chain joins TRBV10-3 to TRBJ1-5; D not certain. CDR1 and CDR2 from the germline V gene are ENHRY and SYGVKD. The ends were cut back, 8 bases at V and 3 bases at J, with 11 bases in the middle. This CDR3 is 13 amino acids long. This chain's CDR3 is CAIGQALNQPQHF. The CDR3 nucleotides are TGTGCCATCGGTCAGGCCCTCAATCAGCCCCAGCATTTT.

A remark on this clone: One junction end disagrees with the germline gene, perhaps due to a read error. V gene TRBV19 combines with J gene TRBJ1-2; D might be TRBD1 (6 bases). The CDR3 is made up of 14 amino acids. Germline-derived CDR1 and CDR2 are LNHDA and SQIVND (reference sequence). CDR3 nucleotides: TGTGCCAGTAGTCTAGACTCCACAGGGTATGGCTACACCTTC. Translation: CASSLDSTGYGYTF.

This clone was detected only a few times. The J gene is TRBJ2-7, the V gene TRBV18, with D tentatively TRBD2 (6 bases). V lost 4 bases and J lost 0, with 13 bases in between. Germline-derived CDR1 and CDR2 are KGHSH and LQKENI. The CDR3 is made up of 15 amino acids. The CDR3 spells CASSLGLPPSYEQYF. In nucleotides, the CDR3 is TGTGCCAGCTCACTGGGACTCCCTCCCTCCTACGAGCAGTACTTC.

This chain joins TRBV27 and TRBJ2-3; no definite D call. Between the trimmed V and J ends, which lost 5 bases and 2 bases, there was a span of 20 bases. The germline V gene has CDR1 MNHEY and CDR2 SMNVEV (reference sequence). The CDR3 loop spans 17 amino acids. The CDR3, as DNA: TGTGCCAGCAGTACCCCGGGCAGCCAGCTAGACACAGATACGCAGTATTTT. Its translation is CASSTPGSQLDTDTQYF.

This clone has a handful of counts. This chain links TRBV29-1 with TRBJ1-2; unclear D gene. V was clipped by 3 bases and J by 7 bases, with 3 bases between them. The CDR3 sequence is 9 residues long. Per germline, CDR1 SQVTM and CDR2 ANQGSEA. The CDR3 nucleotides are TGCAGCGTTGATGGTGGCTACACCTTC. Protein sequence: CSVDGGYTF.

The chain uses TRBV4-1 and TRBJ2-6; TRBD1 might be the D (6 bases). Germline CDR1 and CDR2: MGHRA and YSYEKL. CDR3 length: 16 amino acids. V gave up 1 base and J gave up 1 base, with 8 bases separating them. Written as DNA, the CDR3 is TGCGCCAGCAGCCAAGCGGACAGTTCTGGGGCCAACGTCCTGACTTTC. Its translation is CASSQADSSGANVLTF.

This rearrangement joins TRBV29-1 to TRBJ1-1, with D unresolved. This CDR3 has 11 amino acids. Germline CDR1 and CDR2: SQVTM and ANQGSEA. V shed 1 base and J shed 4 bases, with 4 bases lying between them. CDR3 nucleotide sequence: TGCAGCGTTGAAGTTGGCACTGAAGCTTTCTTT. It specifies CSVEVGTEAFF.

In this sample, this clone turned up a few times. The V and J genes are TRBV18 and TRBJ2-3; 9 bases line up with TRBD2. Germline loops: CDR1 KGHSH, CDR2 LQKENI. CDR3 length: 16 residues. After removal of 3 bases from V and 5 bases from J, the junction contained 9 bases not matched to a gene. The DNA for the CDR3 is TGTGCCAGCTCACCTAGCCAAGCGGGAGGAGGAGATACGCAGTATTTT. This gives the protein CASSPSQAGGGDTQYF. Combining the CDR3 with reference TRBV18 and TRBJ2-3 gives the whole variable domain NAGVMQNPRHLVRRRGQEARLRCSPMKGHSHVYWYRQLPEEGLKFMVYLQKENIIDESGMPKERFSAEFPKEGPSILRIQQVVRGDSAAYFCASSPSQAGGGDTQYFGPGTRLTVL.